In this sample, the clone carrying this T cell receptor beta chain turned up a few times. This sample stems from a study of blood T cell repertoires in COVID-19. Original handling: By means of reference gene primer amplification, nucleated cell counts were estimated. The data were produced by immunoSEQ multiplex PCR, yet TCRdb's version contains in-frame clones alone and is incomplete. The V and J calls and clone size come from that table; D and trimming were worked out from the DNA. The sample records about 160,000 clones, around four fifths being singletons. V lost 5 bases and J lost 10; bases outside the gene matches: 12. The CDR3 has 17 amino acids. Germline V gene lookup returns CDR1 SEHNR and CDR2 FQNEAQ (reference sequence).

The material sequenced was peripheral blood. The origin of this receptor is a man in his 70s with acute or convalescent COVID-19. The chain employs TRBV7-9 and TRBJ2-1; 15 nucleotides match TRBD2. DNA of the CDR3: TGTGCCAGCAGCATAAACCGGGGGACTAGCGGGAGGAACGAGCAGTTCTTC. It encodes CASSINRGTSGRNEQFF.